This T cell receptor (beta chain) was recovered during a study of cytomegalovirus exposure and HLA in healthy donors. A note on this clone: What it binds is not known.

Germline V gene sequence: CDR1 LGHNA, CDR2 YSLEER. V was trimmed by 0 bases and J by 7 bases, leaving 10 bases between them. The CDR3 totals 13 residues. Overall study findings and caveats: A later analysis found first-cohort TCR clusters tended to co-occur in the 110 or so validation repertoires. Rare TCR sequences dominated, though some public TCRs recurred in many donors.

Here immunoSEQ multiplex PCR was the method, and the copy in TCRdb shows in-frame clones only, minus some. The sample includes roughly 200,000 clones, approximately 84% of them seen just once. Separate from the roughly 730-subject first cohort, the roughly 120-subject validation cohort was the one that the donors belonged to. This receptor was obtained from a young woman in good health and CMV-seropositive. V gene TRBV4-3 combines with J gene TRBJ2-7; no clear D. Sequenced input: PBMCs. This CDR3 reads CASSQEPTGEQYF. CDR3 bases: TGCGCCAGCAGCCAAGAGCCCACCGGGGAGCAGTACTTC.